This entry concerns a single T cell receptor beta chain. Its antigen is still unknown. This sample is part of a study of human T cells and chemical hapten exposure. General study results and limits: More PT1 expanded TCRs went with higher patch test scores. There were significantly more large CDR3 similarity clusters among expanded TCRs than among controls. TCRs at a frequency above 1 in 1000 stayed unchanged with DPC sensitization.

Germline lookup yields CDR1 DFQATT and CDR2 SNEGSKA (reference sequence). V lost 5 bases and J lost 0, with 11 bases in between. The CDR3 loop spans 13 amino acids. Time point meaning: pre-sensitization, week 0. As to treatment: therapeutic diphenylcyclopropenone sensitization with weekly scalp DPC. Study processing details: A per-sample median of roughly 91,000 TCRs was observed, with a range of about 23,224 to 750,000. One entry per CDR3 protein, called by TCRdb with MiXCR from the RACE reads. TCRdb, rather than the study authors, made the V and J calls. This sample has some 360,000 distinct CDR3 sequences; approximately 5% occur once, and the top ten carry 2.5% to 3%.

The rearrangement links TRBV20-1 to TRBJ2-7; a possible D gene is TRBD2 (6 bases). This TCR came from a woman between 45 and 60 years old with alopecia areata. Some clones in this sample may be carry-over from other donors' samples. Sequencing was performed on whole blood, taken in connection with sensitization to the hapten diphenylcyclopropenone (DPC). The CDR3 protein is CSAGRENSYEQYF. In DNA form, the CDR3 reads TGCAGTGCTGGCCGGGAGAACTCCTACGAGCAGTACTTC.